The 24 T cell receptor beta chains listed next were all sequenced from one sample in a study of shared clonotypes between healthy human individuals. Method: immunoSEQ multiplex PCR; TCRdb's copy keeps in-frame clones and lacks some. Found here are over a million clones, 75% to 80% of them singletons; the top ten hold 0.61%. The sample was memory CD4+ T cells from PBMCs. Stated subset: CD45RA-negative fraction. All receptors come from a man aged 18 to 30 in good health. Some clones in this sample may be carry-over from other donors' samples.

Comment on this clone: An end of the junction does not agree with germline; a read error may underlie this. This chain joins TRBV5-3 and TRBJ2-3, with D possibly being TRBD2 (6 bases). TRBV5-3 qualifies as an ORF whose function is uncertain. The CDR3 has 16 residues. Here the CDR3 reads CARSLERGVSTDTQYF. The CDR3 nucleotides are TGTGCCAGAAGTTTGGAACGCGGGGTTAGCACAGATACGCAGTATTTT.

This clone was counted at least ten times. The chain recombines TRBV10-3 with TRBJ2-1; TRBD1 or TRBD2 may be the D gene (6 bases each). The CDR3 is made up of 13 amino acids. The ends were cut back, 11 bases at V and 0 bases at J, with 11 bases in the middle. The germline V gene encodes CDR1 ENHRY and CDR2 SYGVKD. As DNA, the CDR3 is TGTGCCGCCGGGGGCCTCTCCTACAATGAGCAGTTCTTC. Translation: CAAGGLSYNEQFF.

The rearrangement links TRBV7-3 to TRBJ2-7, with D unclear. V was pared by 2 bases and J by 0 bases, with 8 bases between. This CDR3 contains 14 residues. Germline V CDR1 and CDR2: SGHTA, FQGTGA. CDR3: CASSLVVTSYEQYF. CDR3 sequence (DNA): TGTGCCAGCAGCTTAGTAGTCACCTCCTACGAGCAGTACTTC.

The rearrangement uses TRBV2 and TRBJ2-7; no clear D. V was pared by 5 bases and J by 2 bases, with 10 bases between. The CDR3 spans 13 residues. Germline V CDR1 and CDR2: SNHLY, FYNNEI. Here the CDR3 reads CASSPTDTYEQYF. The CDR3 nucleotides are TGTGCCAGCAGTCCGACTGACACCTACGAGCAGTACTTC.

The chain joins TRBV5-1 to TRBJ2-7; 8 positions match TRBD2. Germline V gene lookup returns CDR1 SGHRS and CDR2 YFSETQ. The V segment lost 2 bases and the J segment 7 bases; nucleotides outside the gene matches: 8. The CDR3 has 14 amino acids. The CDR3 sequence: CASSFSAGAREQYF. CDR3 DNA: TGCGCCAGCAGCTTCTCAGCGGGGGCCCGGGAGCAGTACTTC.

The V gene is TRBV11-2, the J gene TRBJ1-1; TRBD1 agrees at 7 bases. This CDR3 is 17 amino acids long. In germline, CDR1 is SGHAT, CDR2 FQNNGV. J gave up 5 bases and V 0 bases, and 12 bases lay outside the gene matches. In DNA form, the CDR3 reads TGTGCCAGCAGCTTAGATGGTGGAGGGGGCGCGGGAACTGAAGCTTTCTTT. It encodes CASSLDGGGGAGTEAFF.

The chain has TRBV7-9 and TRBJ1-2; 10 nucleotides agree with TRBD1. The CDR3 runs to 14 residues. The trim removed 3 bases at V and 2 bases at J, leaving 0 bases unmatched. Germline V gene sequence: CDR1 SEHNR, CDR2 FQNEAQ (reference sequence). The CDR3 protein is CASSLTGGNYGYTF. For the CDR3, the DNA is TGTGCCAGCAGCTTGACAGGGGGCAACTATGGCTACACCTTC.

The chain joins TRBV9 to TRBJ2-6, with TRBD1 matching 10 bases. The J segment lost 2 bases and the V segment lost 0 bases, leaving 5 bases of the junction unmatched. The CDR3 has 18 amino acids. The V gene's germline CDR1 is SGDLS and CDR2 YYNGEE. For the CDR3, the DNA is TGTGCCAGCAGCGTAGCTGACAGGGGGCGAACTGGGGCCAACGTCCTGACTTTC. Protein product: CASSVADRGRTGANVLTF.

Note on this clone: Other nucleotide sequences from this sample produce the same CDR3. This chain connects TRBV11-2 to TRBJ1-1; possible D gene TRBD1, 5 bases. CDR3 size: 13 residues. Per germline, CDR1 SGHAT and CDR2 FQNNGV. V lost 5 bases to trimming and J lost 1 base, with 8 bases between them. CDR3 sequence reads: CASSGDRNTEAFF. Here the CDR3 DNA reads TGTGCCAGCAGCGGAGACAGGAACACTGAAGCTTTCTTT.

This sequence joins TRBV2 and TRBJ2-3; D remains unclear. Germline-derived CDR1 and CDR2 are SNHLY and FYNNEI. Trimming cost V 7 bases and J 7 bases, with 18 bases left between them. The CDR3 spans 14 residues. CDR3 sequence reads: CASTPEARLHTQYF. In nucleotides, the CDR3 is TGTGCCAGCACCCCAGAAGCCCGCCTCCATACGCAGTATTTT. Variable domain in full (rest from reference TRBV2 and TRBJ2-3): EPEVTQTPSHQVTQMGQEVILRCVPISNHLYFYWYRQILGQKVEFLVSFYNNEISEKSEIFDDQFSVERPDGSNFTLKIRSTKLEDSAMYFCASTPEARLHTQYFGPGTRLTVL.

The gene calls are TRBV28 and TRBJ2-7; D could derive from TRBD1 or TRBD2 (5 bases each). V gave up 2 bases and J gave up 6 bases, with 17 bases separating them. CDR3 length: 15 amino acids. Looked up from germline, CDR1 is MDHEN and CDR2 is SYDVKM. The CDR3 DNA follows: TGTGCCAGCAGTTTAGGTGGGCAGGGAGTGGGCGAGCAGTACTTC. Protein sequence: CASSLGGQGVGEQYF.

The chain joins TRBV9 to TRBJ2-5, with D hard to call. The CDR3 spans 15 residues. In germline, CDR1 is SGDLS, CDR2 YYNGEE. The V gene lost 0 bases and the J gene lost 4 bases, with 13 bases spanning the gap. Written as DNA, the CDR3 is TGTGCCAGCAGCGTAGCCGGTGGGATGATAGAGACCCAGTACTTC. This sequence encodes CASSVAGGMIETQYF.

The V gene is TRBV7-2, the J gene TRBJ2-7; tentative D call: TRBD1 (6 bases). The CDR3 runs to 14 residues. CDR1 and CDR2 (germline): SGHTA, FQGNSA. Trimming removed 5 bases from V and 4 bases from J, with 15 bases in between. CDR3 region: CASSRRDIPYEQYF. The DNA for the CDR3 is TGTGCCAGCAGCCGTAGGGACATTCCTTACGAGCAGTACTTC.

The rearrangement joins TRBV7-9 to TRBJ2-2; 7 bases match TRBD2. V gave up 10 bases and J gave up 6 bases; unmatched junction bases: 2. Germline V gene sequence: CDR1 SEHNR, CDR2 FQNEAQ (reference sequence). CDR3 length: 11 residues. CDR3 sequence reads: CANGGSGELFF. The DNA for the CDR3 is TGTGCCAACGGGGGGTCCGGGGAGCTGTTTTTT.

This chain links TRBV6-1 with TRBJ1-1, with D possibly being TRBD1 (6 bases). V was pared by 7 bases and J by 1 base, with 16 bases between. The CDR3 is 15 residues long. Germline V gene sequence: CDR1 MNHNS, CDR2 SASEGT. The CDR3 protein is CASKGRAGENTEAFF. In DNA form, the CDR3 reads TGTGCCAGCAAGGGGCGGGCAGGGGAGAACACTGAAGCTTTCTTT.

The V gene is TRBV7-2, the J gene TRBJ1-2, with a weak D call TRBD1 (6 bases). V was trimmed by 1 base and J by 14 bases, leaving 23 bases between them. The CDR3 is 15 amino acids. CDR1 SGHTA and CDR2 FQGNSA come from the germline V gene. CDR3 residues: CASSLVSDRLTARTF. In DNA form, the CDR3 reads TGTGCCAGCAGCTTAGTATCGGACAGACTTACGGCTAGAACCTTC. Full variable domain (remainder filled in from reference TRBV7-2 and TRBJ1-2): GAGVSQSPSNKVTEKGKDVELRCDPISGHTALYWYRQSLGQGLEFLIYFQGNSAPDKSGLPSDRFSAERTGGSVSTLTIQRTQQEDSAVYLCASSLVSDRLTARTFGSGTRLTVV.

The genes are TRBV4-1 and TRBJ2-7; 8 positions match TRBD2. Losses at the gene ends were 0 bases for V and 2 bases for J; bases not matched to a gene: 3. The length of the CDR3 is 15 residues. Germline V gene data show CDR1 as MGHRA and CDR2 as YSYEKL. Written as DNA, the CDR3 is TGCGCCAGCAGCCAAGATCCCGGGAGGGCCTACGAGCAGTACTTC. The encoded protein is CASSQDPGRAYEQYF.

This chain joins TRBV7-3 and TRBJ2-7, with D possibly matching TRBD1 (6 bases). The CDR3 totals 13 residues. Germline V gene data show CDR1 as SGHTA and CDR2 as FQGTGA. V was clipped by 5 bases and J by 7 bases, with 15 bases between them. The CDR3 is CASSRTGLGEQYF. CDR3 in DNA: TGTGCCAGCAGCCGAACAGGGTTGGGGGAGCAGTACTTC.

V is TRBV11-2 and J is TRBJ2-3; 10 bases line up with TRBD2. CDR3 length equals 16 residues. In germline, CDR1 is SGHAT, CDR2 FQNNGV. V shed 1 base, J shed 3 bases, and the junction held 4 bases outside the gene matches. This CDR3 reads CASSLVLAGATDTQYF. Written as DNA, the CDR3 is TGTGCCAGCAGCTTAGTCCTAGCGGGAGCGACAGATACGCAGTATTTT.

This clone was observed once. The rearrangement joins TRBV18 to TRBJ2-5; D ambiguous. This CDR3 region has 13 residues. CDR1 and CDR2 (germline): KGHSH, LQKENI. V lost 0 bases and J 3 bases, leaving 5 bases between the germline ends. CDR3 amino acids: CASSPPAKETQYF. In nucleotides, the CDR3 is TGTGCCAGCTCACCACCCGCTAAAGAGACCCAGTACTTC.

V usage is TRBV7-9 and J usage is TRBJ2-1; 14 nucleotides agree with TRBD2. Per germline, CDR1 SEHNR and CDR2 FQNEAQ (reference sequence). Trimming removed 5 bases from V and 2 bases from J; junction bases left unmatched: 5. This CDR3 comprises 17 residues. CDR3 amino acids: CASSRRLAGGPYNEQFF. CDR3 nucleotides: TGTGCCAGCAGCCGTAGACTAGCGGGAGGGCCCTACAATGAGCAGTTCTTC. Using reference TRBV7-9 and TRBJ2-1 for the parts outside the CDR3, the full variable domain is DTGVSQNPRHKITKRGQNVTFRCDPISEHNRLYWYRQTLGQGPEFLTYFQNEAQLEKSRLLSDRFSAERPKGSFSTLEIQRTEQGDSAMYLCASSRRLAGGPYNEQFFGPGTRLTVL.

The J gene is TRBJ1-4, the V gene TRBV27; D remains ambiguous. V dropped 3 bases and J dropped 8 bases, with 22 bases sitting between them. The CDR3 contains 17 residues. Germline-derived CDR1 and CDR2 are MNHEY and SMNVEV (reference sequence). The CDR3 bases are TGTGCCAGCAGTTTTCTCGCCCGGTCTCATACGGGGGAAAAACTGTTTTTT. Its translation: CASSFLARSHTGEKLFF.

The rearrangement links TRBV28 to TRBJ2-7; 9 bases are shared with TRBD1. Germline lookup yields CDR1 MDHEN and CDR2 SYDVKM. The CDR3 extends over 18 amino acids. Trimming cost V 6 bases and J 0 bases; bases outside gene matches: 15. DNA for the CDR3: TGTGCCAGCAGCCCTCCCAGGACAGGGGTACTAGGCTCCTACGAGCAGTACTTC. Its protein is CASSPPRTGVLGSYEQYF.

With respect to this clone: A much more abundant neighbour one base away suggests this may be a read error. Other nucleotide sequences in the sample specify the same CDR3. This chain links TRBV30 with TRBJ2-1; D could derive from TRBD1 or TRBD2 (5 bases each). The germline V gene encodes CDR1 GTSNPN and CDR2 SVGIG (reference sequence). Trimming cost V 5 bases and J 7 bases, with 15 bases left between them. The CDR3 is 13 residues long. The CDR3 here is CAWARGEWNEQFF. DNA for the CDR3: TGTGCCTGGGCAAGGGGAGAGTGGAATGAGCAGTTCTTC.